This T cell receptor beta chain was sequenced in a study of blood T cell repertoires in COVID-19. Background on the study: T cells, B-cell-depleted T cells, or PBMCs supplied cDNA or gDNA.

Germline loops: CDR1 SEHNR, CDR2 FQNEAQ (reference sequence). The CDR3 length is 13 residues. V lost 5 bases to trimming and J lost 4 bases, with 11 bases between them. The authors' processing: Amplification with reference gene primers provided the estimates of nucleated cell counts. Profiling relied on immunoSEQ multiplex PCR, and the TCRdb table lists in-frame clones only, not all of them. Clonal size and the V and J genes are those of that table, whereas D and trimming came from the DNA. The table has tens of thousands of clones, around 92% seen once; the top ten hold 2% to 2.5%. The rearrangement joins TRBV7-9 to TRBJ2-5; possibly TRBD2 for D (5 bases). The sample was peripheral blood. The sequence derives from a man in his 60s with acute or convalescent COVID-19. The CDR3 region has the DNA TGTGCCAGCAGCCTAACGAGGGCAGAGACCCAGTACTTC. As protein: CASSLTRAETQYF.